Listed below are T cell receptor beta chains from one sample, sequenced in a study of identical twins. TCRdb re-called the 5' RACE reads through MiXCR, storing one row per CDR3 protein. The table has approximately 190,000 distinct CDR3 sequences, around 15% seen once. These data also featured in a second study, about T cells expressing NK-cell markers.

Sequenced sample: CD8+ T cells sorted from blood. The receptors were gathered from a young woman in good health. Each CDR3 is given with its conserved first and last residue. A D gene is named only where the DNA matches it firmly.

length: 13
D: -
J: TRBJ2-1
V: TRBV5-1
CDR3: CASSSRRINEQFF

length: 15
D: TRBD1
J: TRBJ2-7
V: TRBV5-6
CDR3: CASSSGQGIFYEQYF

length: 13
D: -
J: TRBJ1-1
V: TRBV3-1
CDR3: CASKATVGTEAFF

length: 12
D: TRBD2
J: TRBJ2-1
V: TRBV14
CDR3: CASSQDRAGEFF

length: 17
D: -
J: TRBJ2-1
V: TRBV5-1
CDR3: CASGSASSGLSDNEQFF

length: 14
D: TRBD2
J: TRBJ2-1
V: TRBV5-1
CDR3: CASSTSGGAHEQFF

length: 13
D: -
J: TRBJ2-1
V: TRBV29-1
CDR3: CSVEDKGRIEQFF

length: 15
D: -
J: TRBJ1-2
V: TRBV9
CDR3: CASSVVRGKRNGYTF

length: 14
D: TRBD1
J: TRBJ1-2
V: TRBV9
CDR3: CASSEGAPNYGYTF

length: 16
D: TRBD2
J: TRBJ2-7
V: TRBV11-2
CDR3: CASSLGAGGVGDEQYF

length: 15
D: -
J: TRBJ2-3
V: TRBV9
CDR3: CASSVGGVGADTQYF

length: 19
D: TRBD2
J: TRBJ2-7
V: TRBV12-5
CDR3: CASGLGFTGLAGETYEQYF

length: 15
D: -
J: TRBJ2-7
V: TRBV14
CDR3: CASSQGKRHSYEQYF

length: 15
D: TRBD2
J: TRBJ2-3
V: TRBV2
CDR3: CASGRSREGLDTQYF

length: 16
D: TRBD2
J: TRBJ2-5
V: TRBV12-5
CDR3: CASGLVNERGKETQYF

length: 12
D: -
J: TRBJ2-7
V: TRBV29-1
CDR3: CSVVVQGDEQYF

length: 13
D: -
J: TRBJ1-2
V: TRBV11-2
CDR3: CASSFGRGPGYTF

length: 15
D: TRBD2
J: TRBJ2-5
V: TRBV4-3
CDR3: CASSQGREGRETQYF

length: 14
D: -
J: TRBJ1-4
V: TRBV12-3/TRBV12-4
CDR3: CASSFQEPNEKLFF

length: 14
D: -
J: TRBJ2-7
V: TRBV4-1
CDR3: CASSQRDGNYEQYF

length: 19
D: -
J: TRBJ2-7
V: TRBV15
CDR3: CATSRGSRNRQAKSYEQYF

length: 16
D: TRBD2
J: TRBJ2-7
V: TRBV27
CDR3: CASSLWAGGSGNEQYF

length: 14
D: -
J: TRBJ2-5
V: TRBV27
CDR3: CASSLFQHQETQYF

length: 12
D: -
J: TRBJ2-7
V: TRBV10-2
CDR3: CASSELVHEQYF

length: 15
D: -
J: TRBJ1-2
V: TRBV7-8
CDR3: CASSLGPGPTYGYTF